This T cell receptor beta chain appears in the sequencing data of a study of OX40 agonist ivuxolimab in advanced cancers. Looked up from germline, CDR1 is SGHRS and CDR2 is YFSETQ. The CDR3 has 14 amino acids. The V gene lost 4 bases and the J gene lost 1 base, with 11 bases spanning the gap. Libraries were prepared by immunoSEQ multiplex PCR; TCRdb keeps only in-frame clonotypes and omits some of them. This table has around 33,000 clones, approximately 89% appearing once. The sample in question was CD4+ or CD8+ T cells sorted from blood, obtained in a trial of the OX40 agonist ivuxolimab. The V call is TRBV5-1, the J call TRBJ1-1; D is undetermined. This receptor was taken from an adult with an advanced solid tumor such as melanoma, head and neck, liver or kidney cancer. CDR3: CASSEVPANTEAFF. In nucleotides, the CDR3 is TGCGCCAGCAGCGAAGTCCCTGCGAACACTGAAGCTTTCTTT.